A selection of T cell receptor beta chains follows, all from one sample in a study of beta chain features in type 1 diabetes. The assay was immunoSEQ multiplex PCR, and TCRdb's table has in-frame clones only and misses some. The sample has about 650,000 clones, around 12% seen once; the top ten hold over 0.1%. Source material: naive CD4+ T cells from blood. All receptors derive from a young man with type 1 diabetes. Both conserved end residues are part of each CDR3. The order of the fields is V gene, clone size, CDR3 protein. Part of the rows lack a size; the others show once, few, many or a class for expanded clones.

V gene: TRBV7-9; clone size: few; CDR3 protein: CASSLGESNEKLFF
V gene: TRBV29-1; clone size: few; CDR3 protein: CSVEASGDEQFF
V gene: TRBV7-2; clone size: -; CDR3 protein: CASSLMRDTEAFF
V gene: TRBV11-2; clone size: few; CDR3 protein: CASGQGKGYSGANVLTF
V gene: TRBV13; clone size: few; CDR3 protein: CASSSTTRSRGTSDTQYF
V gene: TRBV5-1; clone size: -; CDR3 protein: CASCPGDGGLDEQFF
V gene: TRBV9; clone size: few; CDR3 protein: CASSVEVRAGETQYF
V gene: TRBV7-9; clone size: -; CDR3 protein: CASSLGQGSGANVLTF
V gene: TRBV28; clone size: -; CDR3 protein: CASSGTGGYNEQFF
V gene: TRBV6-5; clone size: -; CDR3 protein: CASSYSGGPQETQYF
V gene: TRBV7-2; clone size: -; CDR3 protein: CASSLAGIPAGEKLFF
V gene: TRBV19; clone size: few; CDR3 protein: CAAGGQSAQHF
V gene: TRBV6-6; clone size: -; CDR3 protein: CASRARNEQFF
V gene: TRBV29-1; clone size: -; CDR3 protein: CSVEEGLGETQYF
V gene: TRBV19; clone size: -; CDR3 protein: CASSPPGWYGYTF
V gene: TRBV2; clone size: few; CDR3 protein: CASSEQGNNQPQHF
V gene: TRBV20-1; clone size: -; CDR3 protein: CSATGPNIQYF
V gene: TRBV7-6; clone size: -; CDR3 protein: CASSAQGGSPLHF
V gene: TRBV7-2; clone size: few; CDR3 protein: CASSLVGPAYEQYF
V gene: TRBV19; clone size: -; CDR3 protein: CASSREPRDGGYNEQFF
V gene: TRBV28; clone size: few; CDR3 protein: CASSLSQGFTDTQYF
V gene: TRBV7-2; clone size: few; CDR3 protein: CASSLGGNQETQYF
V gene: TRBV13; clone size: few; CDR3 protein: CANGPPGGETQYF
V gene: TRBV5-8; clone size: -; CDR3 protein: CASSFGVDYGYTF
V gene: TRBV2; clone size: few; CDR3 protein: CASSEQGYNEQFF
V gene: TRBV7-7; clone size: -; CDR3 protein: CASSDSLPGQGFTDTQYF
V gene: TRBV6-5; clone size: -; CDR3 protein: CASSPLGTKDGEQYF
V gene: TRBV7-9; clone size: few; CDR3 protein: CASSPGTGNSNQPQHF